A selection of T cell receptor beta chains follows, all from one sample in a study of T cell responses to AZD1222 COVID-19 vaccine. The table came from immunoSEQ multiplex PCR; TCRdb's copy has only in-frame clones and leaves some out. The sample contains tens of thousands of clones, around 82% of which appear only once. Sample: peripheral blood, taken on day 0 of AZD1222 vaccination. These TCRs come from an adult in good health. Both conserved end residues are part of each CDR3. D genes are given only for firm matches. Not all rows give a size; the values are once, few, many and, for expanded clones, a class.

v_gene	j_gene	d_gene	abundance	CDR3nt	CDR3aa
TRBV27	TRBJ2-1	.	.	TGTGCCAGCAGTCCGACAGAGTTTGAGCAGTTCTTC	CASSPTEFEQFF
TRBV12-5	TRBJ2-5	.	.	TGTGCTAGTGGAAGGGACGGGGGAAGTCTGAAGACCCAGTACTTC	CASGRDGGSLKTQYF
TRBV7-8	TRBJ1-5	.	.	TGTGCCAGCAGCACGGACAGAGCTGATCAGCCCCAGCATTTT	CASSTDRADQPQHF
TRBV5-1	TRBJ2-2	.	once	TGCGCCAGCAGTTACTATTGGGTCCAAGGCGGGACCGGGGAGCTGTTTTTT	CASSYYWVQGGTGELFF
TRBV3-1/TRBV3-2	TRBJ2-3	.	.	TGTGCCAGCAGCCATTCTGGGCTGGGCACAGATACGCAGTATTTT	CASSHSGLGTDTQYF
TRBV12-3/TRBV12-4	TRBJ1-1	.	few	TGTGCCAGCAGTCTAACCCCGGCTGAAGCTTTCTTT	CASSLTPAEAFF
TRBV7-9	TRBJ2-3	.	.	TGTGCCAGCAGCATCCGACAGGACACAGATACGCAGTATTTT	CASSIRQDTDTQYF
TRBV7-8	TRBJ2-5	.	.	TGTGCCAGCAGCTTTGGGGGGGCGGGAGAGACCCAGTACTTC	CASSFGGAGETQYF
TRBV19	TRBJ1-5	.	.	TGTGCCAGTAGCATGCCCCCCGGGGCCGCTAGCAATCAGCCCCAGCATTTT	CASSMPPGAASNQPQHF
TRBV5-1	TRBJ2-1	TRBD2	few	TGCGCCAGCAGCTTGGTCGGGACTAGCGGTAACAATGAGCAGTTCTTC	CASSLVGTSGNNEQFF
TRBV5-4	TRBJ2-7	.	.	TGTGCCAGCAGCTTTCAGGGGGGAGAGGACGAGCAGTACTTC	CASSFQGGEDEQYF
TRBV27	TRBJ2-7	.	once	TGTGCCAGCAGTTTATCGCAGGGAAACTACGAGCAGTACTTC	CASSLSQGNYEQYF
TRBV7-3	TRBJ2-2	.	.	TGTGCCAGCAGCTCGCCGGGAACCGGGGAGCTGTTTTTT	CASSSPGTGELFF
TRBV7-2	TRBJ1-5	.	.	TGTGCCAGCACCCAGTATGACGCTCAGCCCCAGCATTTT	CASTQYDAQPQHF
TRBV19	TRBJ2-7	.	.	TGTGCCAGTAGTATAGGAGGGGAAGAGCAGTACTTC	CASSIGGEEQYF
TRBV7-8	TRBJ2-7	.	once	TGTGCCAGCAGCTTAGATCCAGGAACCTACGAGCAGTACTTC	CASSLDPGTYEQYF
TRBV7-2	TRBJ2-2	TRBD2	.	TGTGCCAGCAGCTTAGTGTGGCGGGGGGCGAACACCGGGGAGCTGTTTTTT	CASSLVWRGANTGELFF
TRBV5-3	TRBJ1-6	.	once	TGTGCCAGCTGGACGCTTACGGATTCACCCCTCCACTTT	CASWTLTDSPLHF
TRBV2	TRBJ1-5	TRBD1	.	TGTGCCAGCACACCCGGACAGGGAGGCAATCAGCCCCAGCATTTT	CASTPGQGGNQPQHF
TRBV7-9	TRBJ1-1	.	.	TGTGCCAGCAGCTTTCCGACAGGTAGAGGGACTGAAGCTTTCTTT	CASSFPTGRGTEAFF
TRBV7-8	TRBJ2-5	.	.	TGTGCCAGCAGTCACGACCAGCTCGTGACCCAGTACTTC	CASSHDQLVTQYF
TRBV9	TRBJ2-7	.	.	TGTGCCAGCAGCGTTGGGGGGGCAGCAGGGGTCCCCTACGAGCAGTACTTC	CASSVGGAAGVPYEQYF
TRBV15	TRBJ1-6	.	.	TGTGCCACCAGCAGAGATCAGGGGATGAATTCACCCCTCCACTTT	CATSRDQGMNSPLHF